What follows is one T cell receptor beta chain and its context. No antigen is known for it. This may come from a read error, since a much larger clone is one base off. The data were obtained in a study of molecular identifiers for immune sequencing clone quantification. Overall study context: In replicates, the authors split RNA from 20,000 or 100,000 naive CD8 cells five ways and sequenced four. Study conclusions and caveats: The study reportedly detected spiked Jurkat TCR RNA from one cell among 990,000 or so naive cells.

Bulk TCR libraries used previously described methods and listed TCR primers. TCRdb independently ran MiXCR on the PCR reads; one entry per CDR3 protein. This sample yields about 510,000 distinct CDR3 sequences, of which about a fifth are seen a single time; approximately 0.8% belongs to the top ten. The CDR3 is 12 amino acids. The germline V gene encodes CDR1 SGHRS and CDR2 YFSETQ. The sequence came from a human donor in good health. Some libraries in this study had Jurkat cell RNA spiked in. The V gene is TRBV5-1, the J gene TRBJ2-5; the D is unclear. Sequenced input: naive CD8+ T cells from blood, with Jurkat cell RNA spiked in. The subset denotes: FACS-sorted CD8+CD4-CCR7+CD45RA+ naive T cells. The CDR3 nucleotides read TGCGCCGGCAGCTTGGATGGAGAGACCCAGTACTTC. Translation: CAGSLDGETQYF.